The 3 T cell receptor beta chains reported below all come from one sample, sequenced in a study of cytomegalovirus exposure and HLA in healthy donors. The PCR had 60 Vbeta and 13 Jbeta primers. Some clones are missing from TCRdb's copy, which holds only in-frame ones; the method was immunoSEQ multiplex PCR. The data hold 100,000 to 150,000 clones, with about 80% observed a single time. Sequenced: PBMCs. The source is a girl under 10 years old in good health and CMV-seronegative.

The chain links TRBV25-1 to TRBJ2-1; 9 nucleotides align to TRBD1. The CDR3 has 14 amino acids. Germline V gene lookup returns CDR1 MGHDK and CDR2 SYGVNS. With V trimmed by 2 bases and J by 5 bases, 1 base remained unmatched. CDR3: CASSEDRGDNEQFF. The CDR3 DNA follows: TGTGCCAGCAGTGAAGACAGGGGGGACAATGAGCAGTTCTTC.

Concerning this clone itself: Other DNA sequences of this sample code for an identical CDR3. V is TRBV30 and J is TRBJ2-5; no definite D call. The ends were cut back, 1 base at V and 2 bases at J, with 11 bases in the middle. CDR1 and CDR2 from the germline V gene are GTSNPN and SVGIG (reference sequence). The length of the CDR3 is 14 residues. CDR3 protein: CAWSGARPQETQYF. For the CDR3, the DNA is TGTGCCTGGAGTGGAGCCCGTCCGCAAGAGACCCAGTACTTC.

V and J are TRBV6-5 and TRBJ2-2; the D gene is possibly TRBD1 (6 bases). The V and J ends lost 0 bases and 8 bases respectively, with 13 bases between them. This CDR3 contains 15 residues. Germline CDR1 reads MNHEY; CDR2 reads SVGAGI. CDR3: CASSYSEGVQGELFF. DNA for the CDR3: TGTGCCAGCAGTTACTCAGAGGGGGTCCAGGGGGAGCTGTTTTTT.